These 30 T cell receptor beta chains were all obtained from the same sample, sequenced in a study of shared clonotypes between healthy human individuals (dated by TCRdb to 2020 to 2021). Library generation was performed with the immunoSEQ multiplex PCR assay. Sourced from immuneACCESS, this table was stored by TCRdb with only in-frame sequences that have V and J called. A share of the clones is absent; for the studies checked, an unresolved V gene accounts for under half, and the remainder has no known explanation. Across this sample there are some 2.1 million clones, with about 95% seen only once. Jointly, the top ten make up roughly 1% of the sample. For the CD8 naive samples, CD45RO-negative cells were positively selected for CCR7, yielding a CD45RA+CCR7+ population from which TemRA cells were excluded. Sequences were obtained from naive CD8+ T cells sorted from blood. What the cell subset or site label conveys for this sample: CD45RA+CCR7+. These receptors came from a man aged 18 to 29 in good health.

The J gene is TRBJ2-7, the V gene TRBV13; 7 bases are a match to TRBD2. The germline V gene encodes CDR1 PRHDT and CDR2 FYEKMQ (reference sequence). The length of the CDR3 is 13 residues. Trimming cost V 5 bases and J 4 bases; bases outside gene matches: 5. CDR3 sequence: CASSDSGGYEQYF. In DNA form, the CDR3 reads TGTGCCAGCAGCGATTCCGGGGGGTACGAGCAGTACTTC.

The CDR3 DNA sequence: TGTGCCAGCAGTTACGCAGTCAGGGGGGGATACGAGCAGTACTTC. Its translation is CASSYAVRGGYEQYF. The chain links TRBV6-5 to TRBJ2-7; the D call may be TRBD1 or TRBD2 (7 bases each). The CDR3 spans 15 residues. Germline CDR1 is MNHEY and CDR2 is SVGAGI. V gave up 2 bases and J gave up 4 bases, with 15 bases separating them.

The V gene is TRBV13, the J gene TRBJ2-7; tentatively, D is TRBD2 (6 bases). From germline, CDR1 is PRHDT and CDR2 FYEKMQ (reference sequence). Trimming removed 4 bases at V and 2 bases at J, with 12 bases between. The CDR3 spans 14 residues. The CDR3 DNA reads as TGTGCCAGCAGCTCCGAAACGGGGGCCTACGAGCAGTACTTC. Its translation: CASSSETGAYEQYF.

This chain links TRBV6-6 with TRBJ2-1, with 7 nucleotides matching TRBD2. The CDR3 runs to 13 residues. V shed 7 bases, J shed 6 bases, and the junction held 6 bases outside the gene matches. The germline V gene has CDR1 MNHNY and CDR2 SVGAGI (reference sequence). The CDR3 DNA is TGTGCCAGCATGAGCGGGACCCGCAATGAGCAGTTCTTC. Protein: CASMSGTRNEQFF.

J is TRBJ1-1 and V is TRBV19; D uncertain. CDR1 is LNHDA, CDR2 SQIVND, per germline (reference sequence). V was cut by 4 bases and J by 0 bases, with 6 bases left in between. The CDR3 loop spans 13 amino acids. CDR3 residues: CASSKQVNTEAFF. CDR3 DNA: TGTGCCAGTAGTAAGCAGGTGAACACTGAAGCTTTCTTT.

The CDR3 DNA is TGCGCCAGCAGCCAAGATGCCTGGGACAGGGCGTCCGGGGAGCTGTTTTTT. Residues: CASSQDAWDRASGELFF. J is TRBJ2-2 and V is TRBV4-3; 9 nucleotides align to TRBD1. Germline V gene lookup returns CDR1 LGHNA and CDR2 YSLEER. The V gene end was trimmed by 0 bases and the J gene end by 6 bases; junction bases not matched to a gene: 8. The CDR3 is made up of 17 amino acids.

The chain joins TRBV11-2 to TRBJ2-5, with unresolved D. With 0 bases removed from V and 5 bases from J, the gap between germline ends came to 7 bases. This CDR3 has 13 amino acids. Germline lookup yields CDR1 SGHAT and CDR2 FQNNGV. This chain's CDR3 is CASSLDYGETQYF. The CDR3 bases are TGTGCCAGCAGCTTAGATTACGGGGAGACCCAGTACTTC. The full variable domain, rest sourced from reference TRBV11-2 and TRBJ2-5, is EAGVAQSPRYKIIEKRQSVAFWCNPISGHATLYWYQQILGQGPKLLIQFQNNGVVDDSQLPKDRFSAERLKGVDSTLKIQPAKLEDSAVYLCASSLDYGETQYFGPGTRLLVL.

For this clone: Other DNA sequences in this sample translate to the same CDR3. The chain joins TRBV5-4 to TRBJ1-1; a possible D gene is TRBD1 (5 bases). Germline V gene data show CDR1 as SGHNT and CDR2 as YYREEE (reference sequence). The CDR3 loop spans 12 amino acids. The V gene lost 4 bases and the J gene lost 4 bases, with 8 bases spanning the gap. The CDR3 bases are TGTGCCAGCAGCCCGGGGGGCACTGAAGCTTTCTTT. Amino acid sequence: CASSPGGTEAFF.

This sequence joins TRBV28 and TRBJ1-5, with TRBD1 matching over 12 bases. Unmatched junction bases numbered 9, after V lost 4 bases and J lost 2 bases. Germline CDR1 MDHEN, CDR2 SYDVKM. The CDR3 length is 18 residues. The CDR3 is CASSWDRGRNAGNQPQHF. As DNA, the CDR3 is TGTGCCAGCAGTTGGGACAGGGGGCGAAACGCCGGCAATCAGCCCCAGCATTTT.

The V call is TRBV6-4, the J call TRBJ1-6; the D gene is possibly TRBD1 (5 bases). V gave up 4 bases and J gave up 9 bases, with 13 bases separating them. Germline values: CDR1 MRHNA, CDR2 SNTAGT. The CDR3 runs 14 residues. The CDR3 nucleotides are TGTGCCAGCAGTGCTTGGGGCGATGGTTCACCCCTCCACTTT. Translated, it gives CASSAWGDGSPLHF.

The gene calls are TRBV2 and TRBJ2-7, with D possibly being TRBD1 or TRBD2 (5 bases each). This CDR3 comprises 14 residues. Germline V gene lookup returns CDR1 SNHLY and CDR2 FYNNEI. Trimming took off 3 bases at V and 7 bases at J, with 16 bases between the two ends. The CDR3 here is CASSETPGPTEQYF. As DNA, the CDR3 is TGTGCCAGCAGTGAGACTCCGGGACCGACAGAGCAGTACTTC.

The gene calls are TRBV6-5 and TRBJ1-2, with 7 bases aligning to TRBD1. Germline CDR1 reads MNHEY; CDR2 reads SVGAGI. This CDR3 comprises 15 residues. With V trimmed by 4 bases and J by 0 bases, 5 bases remained unmatched. CDR3 amino acids: CASSLGTATNYGYTF. CDR3 DNA sequence: TGTGCCAGCAGTTTAGGGACAGCTACTAACTATGGCTACACCTTC.

V is TRBV10-3 and J is TRBJ1-3, with 8 positions matching TRBD1. Germline V lookup: CDR1 ENHRY, CDR2 SYGVKD. The ends lost 9 bases at V and 2 bases at J; junction bases unmatched: 6. This CDR3 has 14 residues. The CDR3 DNA reads as TGTGCCATTAGTCAGGACAGGGCTGGAAACACCATATATTTT. Protein: CAISQDRAGNTIYF.

This rearrangement joins TRBV6-5 to TRBJ1-2; D might be TRBD1 (5 bases). With 0 bases removed from V and 6 bases from J, the gap between germline ends came to 17 bases. CDR3 size: 16 residues. From germline, CDR1 is MNHEY and CDR2 SVGAGI. CDR3 sequence: CASSYSNRPAGNGYTF. CDR3 nucleotide sequence: TGTGCCAGCAGTTACTCGAACAGGCCGGCGGGGAATGGCTACACCTTC.

The chain employs TRBV30 and TRBJ2-1; tentatively, D is TRBD2 (6 bases). Trimming took off 1 base at V and 4 bases at J, with 8 bases between the two ends. Germline CDR1 is GTSNPN and CDR2 is SVGIG (reference sequence). CDR3 length: 13 residues. The CDR3 DNA reads as TGTGCCTGGAGTGGGAGGGAATACAATGAGCAGTTCTTC. Translation: CAWSGREYNEQFF. Filled out from reference TRBV30 and TRBJ2-1, the complete variable domain reads SQTIHQWPATLVQPVGSPLSLECTVEGTSNPNLYWYRQAAGRGLQLLFYSVGIGQISSEVPQNLSASRPQDRQFILSSKKLLLSDSGFYLCAWSGREYNEQFFGPGTRLTVL.

Concerning this clone: Different DNA sequences within this sample yield the same CDR3. CDR3 nucleotide sequence: TGTGCCAGCAGTCCTACAGGGAGCGAGCAGTACTTC. This translates into CASSPTGSEQYF. The V call is TRBV27, the J call TRBJ2-7, with D possibly being TRBD1 (6 bases). Germline values: CDR1 MNHEY, CDR2 SMNVEV (reference sequence). V was cut by 5 bases and J by 6 bases, with 11 bases left in between. The CDR3 runs to 12 residues.

The chain carries TRBV7-8 and TRBJ2-3, with 9 nucleotides matching TRBD2. The V gene's germline CDR1 is SGHVS and CDR2 FQNEAQ. The CDR3 has 16 amino acids. The V and J ends lost 2 bases and 6 bases, in that order; junction bases with no gene match: 9. CDR3 sequence: CASSLTAGGPSDTQYF. The CDR3 coding sequence is TGTGCCAGCAGCTTAACGGCGGGGGGGCCAAGCGATACGCAGTATTTT. Looking up the rest from reference TRBV7-8 and TRBJ2-3 gives the full variable domain: GAGVSQSPRYKVAKRGQDVALRCDPISGHVSLFWYQQALGQGPEFLTYFQNEAQLDKSGLPSDRFFAERPEGSVSTLKIQRTQQEDSAVYLCASSLTAGGPSDTQYFGPGTRLTVL.

This clone has only one observation. The chain uses TRBV7-9 and TRBJ2-5; tentative D call: TRBD1 (6 bases). This CDR3 is 17 amino acids long. Germline CDR1 SEHNR, CDR2 FQNEAQ (reference sequence). The germline V and J ends were trimmed by 5 bases and 2 bases, with 21 bases remaining between them. CDR3 in DNA: TGTGCCAGCAGCGGGGGCTGGGGACCTTTGGGGCAAGAGACCCAGTACTTC. Protein sequence: CASSGGWGPLGQETQYF.

To note about this clone: Additional DNA sequences in this sample encode the identical CDR3. The chain couples TRBV5-6 to TRBJ2-1; perhaps TRBD2 as D (6 bases). Trimming removed 2 bases at V and 4 bases at J, with 10 bases between. There are 14 residues in the CDR3. Germline CDR1 and CDR2: SGHDT and YYEEEE. The CDR3 sequence: CASSLGAGYNEQFF. The CDR3 DNA sequence: TGTGCCAGCAGCTTAGGGGCGGGATACAATGAGCAGTTCTTC.

This clone was seen a few times. The chain recombines TRBV6-1 with TRBJ2-7, with 15 bases fitting TRBD2. This CDR3 comprises 18 residues. J lost 0 bases, V lost 4 bases, and 7 bases had no gene match. Germline-derived CDR1 and CDR2 are MNHNS and SASEGT. DNA for the CDR3: TGTGCCAGCAGTGGGACTAGCGGGAGGGCCCCGAGCTCCTACGAGCAGTACTTC. Its translation: CASSGTSGRAPSSYEQYF.

The chain uses TRBV9 and TRBJ2-3; D gene uncertain. Germline CDR1 is SGDLS and CDR2 is YYNGEE. The CDR3 length is 16 residues. The V end was cut by 0 bases, the J end by 2 bases, with 13 bases between. CDR3 in amino acids: CASSVESGQVTDTQYF. In DNA form, the CDR3 reads TGTGCCAGCAGCGTAGAATCTGGTCAAGTCACAGATACGCAGTATTTT.

The chain recombines TRBV10-3 with TRBJ2-3; 7 nucleotides align to TRBD1. CDR1 ENHRY and CDR2 SYGVKD come from the germline V gene. The CDR3 totals 13 residues. V was clipped by 8 bases and J by 2 bases; unmatched bases: 4. The DNA for the CDR3 is TGTGCCATCTCTACAGGGGTCACAGATACGCAGTATTTT. This codes for CAISTGVTDTQYF.

V is TRBV2 and J is TRBJ2-1, with D tentatively TRBD2 (6 bases). Germline assignment: CDR1 SNHLY and CDR2 FYNNEI. The CDR3 runs to 10 residues. Trimming pared 10 bases from V and 7 bases from J, leaving 8 bases between. The CDR3, as DNA: TGTGCCAAGGGACTGAATGAGCAGTTCTTC. Encoded protein: CAKGLNEQFF.

Comment on this clone: One end of the junction does not line up with germline, which may come from a read error. This rearrangement joins TRBV28 to TRBJ2-5; the D is unclear. CDR1 is MDHEN and CDR2 is SYDVKM in the germline V gene. CDR3 length: 14 residues. CDR3 sequence (DNA): TGTGCCAGCAGTTTATCAGTCCCAAGAGAGGCCCAGTACTTC. It codes for CASSLSVPREAQYF.

CDR3 residues: CASSYSNSNNEQFF. The CDR3 region has the DNA TGTGCCAGCAGTTACTCGAACTCGAACAATGAGCAGTTCTTC. The chain uses TRBV6-5 and TRBJ2-1; no firm D call. Germline V lookup: CDR1 MNHEY, CDR2 SVGAGI. This CDR3 comprises 14 residues. The V end lost 0 bases, the J end lost 5 bases, and 8 bases lay between the germline ends.

The count of this clone is one. The rearrangement uses TRBV5-1 and TRBJ2-7, with TRBD1 identical over 7 bases. This CDR3 region has 11 residues. Germline CDR1 reads SGHRS; CDR2 reads YFSETQ. V lost 9 bases and J lost 2; bases outside the gene matches: 2. CDR3: CAKRGPYEQYF. The CDR3 DNA reads as TGCGCCAAGAGGGGGCCCTACGAGCAGTACTTC.

The sample holds one count of this clone. The chain recombines TRBV7-9 with TRBJ2-5; D gene ambiguous. Germline assignment: CDR1 SEHNR and CDR2 FQNEAQ (reference sequence). The V end lost 4 bases, the J end lost 9 bases, and 18 bases lay between the germline ends. The CDR3 extends over 14 amino acids. The CDR3 nucleotides are TGTGCCAGCAGCTCGGGTGGACCGGTTGTGGCCCAGTACTTC. It is translated as CASSSGGPVVAQYF.

The chain employs TRBV5-1 and TRBJ1-1; 7 nucleotides line up with TRBD1. The J segment lost 8 bases and the V segment lost 0 bases, leaving 4 bases of the junction unmatched. CDR3 size: 13 residues. Germline loops: CDR1 SGHRS, CDR2 YFSETQ. Written as DNA, the CDR3 is TGCGCCAGCAGCTTGGCAGGGACAGTGGAAGCTTTCTTT. This codes for CASSLAGTVEAFF.

This sequence joins TRBV4-1 and TRBJ2-5; maybe TRBD1 (5 bases). This CDR3 comprises 14 residues. From germline, CDR1 is MGHRA and CDR2 YSYEKL. V lost 0 bases to trimming and J lost 1 base, with 6 bases between them. The CDR3 spells CASSQDGAQETQYF. CDR3 nucleotides: TGCGCCAGCAGCCAAGATGGGGCCCAAGAGACCCAGTACTTC.

This chain links TRBV9 with TRBJ2-3; 12 bases line up with TRBD2. CDR1 is SGDLS, CDR2 YYNGEE, per germline. Trimming took 0 bases from V and 5 from J; bases not matched to a gene: 4. CDR3 length equals 16 residues. CDR3 in amino acids: CASSVELAGGIDTQYF. CDR3 sequence (DNA): TGTGCCAGCAGCGTAGAACTAGCGGGGGGTATAGATACGCAGTATTTT.